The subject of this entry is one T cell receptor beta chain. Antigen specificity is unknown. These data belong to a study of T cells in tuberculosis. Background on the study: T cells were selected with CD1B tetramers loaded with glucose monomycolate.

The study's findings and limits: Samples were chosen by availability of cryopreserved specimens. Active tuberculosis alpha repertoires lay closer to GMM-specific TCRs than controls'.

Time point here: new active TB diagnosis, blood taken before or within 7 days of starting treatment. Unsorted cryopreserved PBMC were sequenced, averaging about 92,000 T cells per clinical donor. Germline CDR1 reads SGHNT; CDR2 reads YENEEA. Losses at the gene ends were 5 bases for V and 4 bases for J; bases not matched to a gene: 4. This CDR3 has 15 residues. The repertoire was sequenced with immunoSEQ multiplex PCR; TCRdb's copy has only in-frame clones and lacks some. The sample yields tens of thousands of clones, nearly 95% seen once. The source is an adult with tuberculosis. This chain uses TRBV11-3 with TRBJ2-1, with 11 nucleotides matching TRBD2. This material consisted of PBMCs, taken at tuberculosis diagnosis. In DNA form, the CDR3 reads TGTGCCAGCAGCCCGACTAGCGGGGCTTACAATGAGCAGTTCTTC. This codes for CASSPTSGAYNEQFF.